This TCR beta chain was captured by sequencing in a study of blood T cell repertoires in COVID-19 (dated by TCRdb to about 2020). For the study in its entirety: Collaborator samples came from the United States, Italy and Spain and covered acute and convalescent phases of COVID-19. Where HLA class I and class II types were available, the types were taken from metadata supplied by the sample provider, not from assay-based typing. The repertoires were released in a freely available public database meant as a resource for research on the immune response to SARS-CoV-2. The prospective study material was composed of cDNA or gDNA derived from T cells, B-cell-depleted T cells, or PBMCs. Sample metadata almost always included a de-identified subject ID, COVID-19 status, age in years and sex. The samples were drawn from two sources: the first 160 participants of the ongoing ImmuneRACE study, and 1,200 or so subjects contributed by 6 global collaborators. Deeply sampled blood TCRbeta repertoires from subjects exposed to, actively infected with, or recovered from COVID-19 were included in the dataset. Summary of the overall study and its limitations: How much clinical and demographic metadata was included differed by source and by participant, and the metadata was provided uncurated.

One collaborating source in Seattle enrolled patients while the patients were actively infected and followed the patients over time throughout the course of disease. Collaborating institutions collected whole blood in K2EDTA tubes following their own protocols. For TCRbeta analysis, collaborators shipped samples in one of three forms: frozen whole blood, isolated PBMCs, or DNA extracted from either of those sample types. TCRbeta CDR3 regions were amplified from genomic DNA using the immunoSEQ Assay, a bias-controlled multiplex PCR. The study's own analysis went as follows. The number of nucleated cells in each sample was estimated from the amplification of reference gene primers within the assay. To quantify the absolute abundance of each unique TCRbeta CDR3 rearrangement, sequence reads were collapsed and filtered. Productive Simpson clonality was computed per sample as the square root of Simpson's diversity index over productive rearrangements. In its TCRdb copy, this immuneACCESS table keeps in-frame sequences only and misses some clones. Where compared with another copy, unresolved V genes explain less than half of these, and the others have no known cause. V and J calls and clone size are copied from that table; D and trimming were computed from the DNA. The sample table shows 150,000 or so clones, and roughly 80% are seen once. Of the sample, 6.5% to 9% falls within the top ten clones.

V and J are trimmed by 6 bases and 6 bases, and the gene matches miss 10 bases of the junction. The CDR3 numbers 15 residues from cysteine through phenylalanine. CDR3 DNA is the only sequence kept; it has 45 bases, read in frame from the first base. CDR1 MDHEN and CDR2 SYDVKM were looked up in the germline V gene. Concerning this clone: Its antigen remains undetermined. One base away there is no much larger clone; base qualities are not given.

The sequenced sample consisted of peripheral blood. The TCR sequence derives from a woman in her thirties or forties with COVID-19, enrolled during active disease. The chain uses TRBV28 and TRBJ2-2, with 7 middle bases fitting TRBD1. At the DNA level, the sequence is TGTGCCAGCAGCCCCCGACAGGGTTGGGCCGGGGAGCTGTTTTTT. Its coded protein is CASSPRQGWAGELFF.